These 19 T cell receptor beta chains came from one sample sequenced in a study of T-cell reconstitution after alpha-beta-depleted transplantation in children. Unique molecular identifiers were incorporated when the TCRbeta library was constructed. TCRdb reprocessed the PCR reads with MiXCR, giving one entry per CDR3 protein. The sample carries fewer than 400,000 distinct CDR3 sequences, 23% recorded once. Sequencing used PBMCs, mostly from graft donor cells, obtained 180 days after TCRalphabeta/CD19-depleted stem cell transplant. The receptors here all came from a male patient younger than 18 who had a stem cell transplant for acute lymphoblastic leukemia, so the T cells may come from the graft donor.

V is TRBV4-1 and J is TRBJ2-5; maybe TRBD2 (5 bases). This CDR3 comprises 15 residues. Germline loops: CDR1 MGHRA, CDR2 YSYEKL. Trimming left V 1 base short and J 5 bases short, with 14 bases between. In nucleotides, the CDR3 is TGCGCCAGCAGCCAAGTCGCCAGACGGGGTGAGACCCAGTACTTC. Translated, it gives CASSQVARRGETQYF.

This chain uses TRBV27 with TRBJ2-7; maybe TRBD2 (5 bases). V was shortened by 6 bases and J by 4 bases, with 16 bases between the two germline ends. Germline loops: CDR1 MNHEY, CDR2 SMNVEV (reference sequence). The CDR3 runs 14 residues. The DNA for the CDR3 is TGTGCCAGCAGACCCCCCACTAGGGTGTACGAGCAGTACTTC. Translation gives CASRPPTRVYEQYF.

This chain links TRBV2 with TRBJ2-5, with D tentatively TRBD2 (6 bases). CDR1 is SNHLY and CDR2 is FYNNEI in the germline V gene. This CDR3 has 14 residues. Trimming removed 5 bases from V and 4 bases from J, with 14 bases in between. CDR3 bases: TGTGCCAGCAGTCAGCGACTAGGAGCAGAGACCCAGTACTTC. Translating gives CASSQRLGAETQYF.

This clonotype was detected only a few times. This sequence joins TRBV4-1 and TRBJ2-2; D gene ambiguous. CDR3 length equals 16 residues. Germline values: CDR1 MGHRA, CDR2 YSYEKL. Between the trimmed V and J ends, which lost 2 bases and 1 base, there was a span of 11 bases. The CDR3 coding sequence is TGCGCCAGCAGCCAATCTTCGGTTCTGAACACCGGGGAGCTGTTTTTT. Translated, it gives CASSQSSVLNTGELFF.

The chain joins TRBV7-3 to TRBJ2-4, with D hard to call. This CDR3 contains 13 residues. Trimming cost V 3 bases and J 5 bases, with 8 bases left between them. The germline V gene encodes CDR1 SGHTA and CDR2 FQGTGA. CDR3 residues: CASSFPPENIQYF. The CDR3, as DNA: TGTGCCAGCAGCTTTCCACCTGAAAACATTCAGTACTTC.

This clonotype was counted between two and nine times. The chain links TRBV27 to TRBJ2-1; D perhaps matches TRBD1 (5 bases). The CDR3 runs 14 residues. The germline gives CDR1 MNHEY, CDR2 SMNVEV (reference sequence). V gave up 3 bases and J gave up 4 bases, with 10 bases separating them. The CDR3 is CASSFQGDYNEQFF. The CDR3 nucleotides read TGTGCCAGCAGTTTCCAGGGTGATTACAATGAGCAGTTCTTC.

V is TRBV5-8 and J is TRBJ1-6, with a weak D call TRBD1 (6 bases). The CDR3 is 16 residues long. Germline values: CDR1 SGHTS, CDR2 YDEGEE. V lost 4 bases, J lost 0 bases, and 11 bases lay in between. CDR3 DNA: TGTGCCAGCAGCACCGGGACAAGCTCCTATAATTCACCCCTCCACTTT. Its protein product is CASSTGTSSYNSPLHF.

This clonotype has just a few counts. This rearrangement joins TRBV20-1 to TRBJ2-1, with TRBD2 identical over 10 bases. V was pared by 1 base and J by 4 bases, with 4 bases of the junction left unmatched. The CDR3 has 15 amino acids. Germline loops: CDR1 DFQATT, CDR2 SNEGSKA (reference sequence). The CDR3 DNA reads TGCAGTGCTAGAGGGACTAGCGGAAAGTACAATGAGCAGTTCTTC. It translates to CSARGTSGKYNEQFF.

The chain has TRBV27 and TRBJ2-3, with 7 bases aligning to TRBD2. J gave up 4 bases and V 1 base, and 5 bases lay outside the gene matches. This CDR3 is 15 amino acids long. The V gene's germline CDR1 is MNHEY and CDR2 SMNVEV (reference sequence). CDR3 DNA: TGTGCCAGCAGTTTATGGGGGGGAAGGGCAGATACGCAGTATTTT. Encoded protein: CASSLWGGRADTQYF.

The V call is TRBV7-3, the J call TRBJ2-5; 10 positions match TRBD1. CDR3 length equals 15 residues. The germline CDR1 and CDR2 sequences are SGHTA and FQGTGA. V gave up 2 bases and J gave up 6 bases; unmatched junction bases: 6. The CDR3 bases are TGTGCCAGCAGCTTAGCCGGGACAGGGGAGAAGACCCAGTACTTC. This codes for CASSLAGTGEKTQYF.

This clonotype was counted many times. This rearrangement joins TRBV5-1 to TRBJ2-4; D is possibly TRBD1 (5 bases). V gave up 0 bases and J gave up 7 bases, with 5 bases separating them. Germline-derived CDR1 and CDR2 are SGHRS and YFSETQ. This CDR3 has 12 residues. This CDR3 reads CASSLEGNIQYF. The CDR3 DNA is TGCGCCAGCAGCTTGGAGGGGAACATTCAGTACTTC. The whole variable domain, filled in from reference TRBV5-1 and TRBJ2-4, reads KAGVTQTPRYLIKTRGQQVTLSCSPISGHRSVSWYQQTPGQGLQFLFEYFSETQRNKGNFPGRFSGRQFSNSRSEMNVSTLELGDSALYLCASSLEGNIQYFGAGTRLSVL.

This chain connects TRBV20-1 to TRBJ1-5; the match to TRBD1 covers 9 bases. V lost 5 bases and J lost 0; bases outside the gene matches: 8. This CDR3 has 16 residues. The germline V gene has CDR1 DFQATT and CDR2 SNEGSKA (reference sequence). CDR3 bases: TGCAGTGCTTCACAGGGGGCGCAGTATAGCAATCAGCCCCAGCATTTT. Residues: CSASQGAQYSNQPQHF.

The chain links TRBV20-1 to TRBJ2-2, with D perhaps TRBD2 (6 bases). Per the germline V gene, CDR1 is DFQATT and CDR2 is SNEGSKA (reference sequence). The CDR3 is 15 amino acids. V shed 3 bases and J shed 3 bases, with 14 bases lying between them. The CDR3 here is CSASRGGVDTGELFF. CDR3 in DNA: TGCAGTGCTAGTAGGGGAGGAGTGGACACCGGGGAGCTGTTTTTT.

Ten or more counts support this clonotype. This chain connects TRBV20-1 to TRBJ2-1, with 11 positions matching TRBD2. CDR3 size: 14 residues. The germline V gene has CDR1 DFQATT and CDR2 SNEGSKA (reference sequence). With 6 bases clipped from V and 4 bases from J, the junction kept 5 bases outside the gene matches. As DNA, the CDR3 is TGCAGTGCAAACGGACTAGCGGGTTACAATGAGCAGTTCTTC. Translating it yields CSANGLAGYNEQFF.

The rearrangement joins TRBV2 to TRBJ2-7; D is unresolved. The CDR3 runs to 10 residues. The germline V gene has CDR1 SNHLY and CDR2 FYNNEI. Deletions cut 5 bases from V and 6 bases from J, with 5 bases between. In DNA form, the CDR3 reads TGTGCCAGCAGTCCTTCCGAGCAGTACTTC. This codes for CASSPSEQYF.

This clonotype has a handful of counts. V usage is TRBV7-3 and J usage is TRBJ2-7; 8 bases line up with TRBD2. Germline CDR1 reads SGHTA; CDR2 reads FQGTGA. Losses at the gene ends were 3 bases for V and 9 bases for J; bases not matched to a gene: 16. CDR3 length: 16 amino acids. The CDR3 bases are TGTGCCAGCAGCTTCGGCCCCGGGAGGGCCTATGACGCGCAGTACTTC. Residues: CASSFGPGRAYDAQYF.

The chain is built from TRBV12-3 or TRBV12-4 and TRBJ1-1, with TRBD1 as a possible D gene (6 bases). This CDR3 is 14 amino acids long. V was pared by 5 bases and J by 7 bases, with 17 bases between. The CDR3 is CASSNDRFLLEAFF. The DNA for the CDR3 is TGTGCCAGCAGTAACGACAGGTTCCTACTTGAAGCTTTCTTT.

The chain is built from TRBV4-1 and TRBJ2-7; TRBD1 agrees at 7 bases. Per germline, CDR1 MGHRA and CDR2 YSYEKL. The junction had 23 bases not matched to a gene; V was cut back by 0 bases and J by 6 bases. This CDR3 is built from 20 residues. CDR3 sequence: CASSQDLRKGALGQAPEQYF. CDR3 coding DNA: TGCGCCAGCAGCCAAGATCTAAGAAAGGGGGCACTGGGGCAGGCTCCCGAGCAGTACTTC.

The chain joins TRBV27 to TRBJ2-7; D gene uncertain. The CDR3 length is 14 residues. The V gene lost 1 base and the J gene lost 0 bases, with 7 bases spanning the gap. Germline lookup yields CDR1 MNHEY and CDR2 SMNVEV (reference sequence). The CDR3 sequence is CASSLYRSSYEQYF. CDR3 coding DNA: TGTGCCAGCAGTTTATATCGGAGCTCCTACGAGCAGTACTTC.